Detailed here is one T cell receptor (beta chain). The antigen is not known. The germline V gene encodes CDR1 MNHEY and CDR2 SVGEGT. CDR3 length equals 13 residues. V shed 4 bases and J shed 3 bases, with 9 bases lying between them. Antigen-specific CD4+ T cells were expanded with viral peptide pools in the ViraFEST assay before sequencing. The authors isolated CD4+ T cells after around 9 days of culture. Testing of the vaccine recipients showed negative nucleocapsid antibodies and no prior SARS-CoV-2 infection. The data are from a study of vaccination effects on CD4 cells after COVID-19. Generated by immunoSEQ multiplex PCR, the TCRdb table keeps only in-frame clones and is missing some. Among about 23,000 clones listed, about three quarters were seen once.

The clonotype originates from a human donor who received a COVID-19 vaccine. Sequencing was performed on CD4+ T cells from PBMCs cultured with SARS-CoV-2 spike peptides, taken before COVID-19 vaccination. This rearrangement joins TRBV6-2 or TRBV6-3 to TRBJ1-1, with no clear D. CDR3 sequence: CASSWSAYTEAFF. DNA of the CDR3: TGTGCCAGCAGTTGGTCAGCCTACACTGAAGCTTTCTTT.